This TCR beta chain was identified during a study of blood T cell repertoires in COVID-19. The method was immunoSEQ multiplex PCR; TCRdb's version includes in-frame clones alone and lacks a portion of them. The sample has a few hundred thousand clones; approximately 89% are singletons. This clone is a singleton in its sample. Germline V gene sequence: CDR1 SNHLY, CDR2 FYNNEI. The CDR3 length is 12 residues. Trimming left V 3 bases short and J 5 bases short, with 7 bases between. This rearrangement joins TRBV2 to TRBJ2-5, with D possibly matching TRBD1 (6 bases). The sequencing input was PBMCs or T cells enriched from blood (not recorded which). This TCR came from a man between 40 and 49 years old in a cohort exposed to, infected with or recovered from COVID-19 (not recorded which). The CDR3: CASSERGETQYF. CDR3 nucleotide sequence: TGTGCCAGCAGTGAGAGGGGGGAGACCCAGTACTTC.